This TCR beta chain emerged from a study of blood T cell repertoires in COVID-19. Data came from immunoSEQ multiplex PCR; TCRdb stores just in-frame clones and leaves some out. The profile shows 190,000 or so clones, roughly 88% of them singletons. The CDR3 contains 15 residues. Trimming shortened V by 0 bases and J by 0 bases, and 8 bases separated the two germline ends. CDR1 and CDR2 from the germline V gene are LGHNA and YNFKEQ. The V call is TRBV4-2, the J call TRBJ1-1; D is possibly TRBD1 (6 bases). The specimen was PBMCs or T cells enriched from blood (not recorded which). This receptor was taken from a woman under 40 who had recovered from COVID-19. The CDR3: CASSQDQGMNTEAFF. The CDR3 nucleotides read TGTGCCAGCAGCCAAGATCAGGGGATGAACACTGAAGCTTTCTTT.